The rows below give T cell receptor beta chains drawn from one sample of a study of T cells in Graves' hyperthyroidism and ophthalmopathy. TCRdb called the multiplex PCR reads again in MiXCR, with one record for every CDR3 protein. This table holds some 300,000 distinct CDR3 sequences, roughly an eighth found once. Sample: blood. These receptors originate from a woman between 35 and 50 years old with Graves' hyperthyroidism. Both conserved end residues are part of each CDR3. A D gene is named only where the DNA matches it firmly. Some rows have no size entry. The others give once, few or many, or a class for an expanded clone.

CDR3 length	clone size	D gene	V gene	J gene	CDR3 protein	CDR3 DNA
14	many	NA	TRBV6-1	TRBJ1-4	CASSLLGGVEKLFF	TGTGCCAGCAGCCTTTTGGGAGGTGTTGAAAAACTGTTTTTT
14	many	NA	TRBV2	TRBJ1-1	CASSEGNLNTEAFF	TGTGCCAGCAGTGAGGGCAATTTGAACACTGAAGCTTTCTTT
15	many	TRBD1	TRBV5-4	TRBJ1-1	CASSLERGQGTEAFF	TGTGCCAGCAGCTTGGAAAGGGGGCAAGGCACTGAAGCTTTCTTT
13	many	NA	TRBV10-3	TRBJ1-5	CAISSRLSQPQHF	TGTGCCATATCCAGCAGGCTAAGCCAGCCCCAGCATTTT
16	many	TRBD1	TRBV2	TRBJ2-2	CASRADRGIGTGELFF	TGTGCCAGCAGGGCCGACAGGGGGATCGGGACCGGGGAGCTGTTTTTT
12	NA	NA	TRBV7-9	TRBJ2-1	CASSASGSEQFF	TGTGCCAGCAGTGCTTCAGGGAGTGAGCAGTTCTTC
14	NA	NA	TRBV19	TRBJ1-1	CASSHLTANTEAFF	TGTGCCAGTAGTCATCTGACAGCGAACACTGAAGCTTTCTTT
12	many	NA	TRBV6-1	TRBJ1-5	CASGEGDQPQHF	TGTGCCAGCGGAGAGGGGGATCAGCCCCAGCATTTT
14	many	NA	TRBV3-1	TRBJ2-5	CASSQLEGRETQYF	TGTGCCAGCAGCCAACTTGAGGGGAGAGAGACCCAGTACTTC
12	NA	NA	TRBV7-2	TRBJ2-7	CASSSISYEQYF	TGTGCCAGCAGCTCCATATCCTACGAGCAGTACTTC
12	many	NA	TRBV12-3/TRBV12-4	TRBJ2-3	CASTPFTDTQYF	TGTGCCAGCACCCCTTTCACAGATACGCAGTATTTT
14	many	NA	TRBV12-3/TRBV12-4	TRBJ2-1	CASSLDRGGNEQFF	TGTGCCAGCAGTTTAGACAGGGGGGGCAATGAGCAGTTCTTC
15	many	TRBD1	TRBV5-6	TRBJ1-5	CASSPTDRDNQPQHF	TGTGCCAGCAGCCCGACCGACAGGGACAATCAGCCCCAGCATTTT
14	many	NA	TRBV12-3/TRBV12-4	TRBJ2-7	CASSLTRKSYEQYF	TGTGCCAGCAGTTTGACGCGGAAATCCTACGAGCAGTACTTC
13	many	NA	TRBV6-1	TRBJ1-1	CASRNTGNTEAFF	TGTGCCAGCAGGAACACAGGGAACACTGAAGCTTTCTTT
14	many	NA	TRBV20-1	TRBJ1-2	CSARDSRVEDGYTF	TGCAGTGCTAGAGATAGCAGGGTCGAGGATGGCTACACCTTC
14	many	NA	TRBV2	TRBJ1-2	CASSDHERNYGYTF	TGTGCCAGCAGTGACCACGAGAGGAACTATGGCTACACCTTC
15	many	NA	TRBV30	TRBJ1-1	CAWTIQGIQNTEAFF	TGTGCCTGGACTATTCAGGGTATCCAGAACACTGAAGCTTTCTTT
15	NA	TRBD1	TRBV7-9	TRBJ2-1	CASSQQGYRVNGQFF	TGTGCCAGCAGCCAACAGGGGTATCGGGTCAATGGGCAGTTCTTC
14	few	NA	TRBV19	TRBJ1-1	CASTPGPRGPEAFF	TGTGCCAGTACCCCTGGGCCACGTGGGCCCGAAGCTTTCTTT
13	NA	NA	TRBV19	TRBJ1-2	CASSIGDNYGYTF	TGTGCCAGTAGTATAGGGGATAACTATGGCTACACCTTC
17	NA	TRBD1	TRBV4-1	TRBJ1-1	CASSPFTGGVRNTEAFF	TGCGCCAGCAGCCCTTTTACAGGGGGTGTTCGGAACACTGAAGCTTTCTTT
13	many	NA	TRBV7-9	TRBJ2-1	CASSTGTYNEQFF	TGTGCCAGCAGCACAGGGACTTACAATGAGCAGTTCTTC
15	many	TRBD2	TRBV5-5	TRBJ2-3	CASSSGTSYTDTQYF	TGTGCCAGCAGCTCCGGGACTAGCTATACAGATACGCAGTATTTT
12	few	NA	TRBV10-3	TRBJ2-5	CASSAGVETQYF	TGCGCCAGCAGTGCAGGGGTGGAGACCCAGTACTTC
16	many	NA	TRBV12-3/TRBV12-4	TRBJ1-5	CASSLALGRGDQPQHF	TGTGCCAGCAGTTTAGCCCTCGGCAGGGGAGATCAGCCCCAGCATTTT
17	many	TRBD2	TRBV20-1	TRBJ2-1	CSATGLAGWSSYNEQFF	TGCAGTGCTACGGGACTAGCGGGATGGTCCTCCTACAATGAGCAGTTCTTC
15	many	NA	TRBV11-3	TRBJ1-3	CASSLSLRSGNTIYF	TGTGCCAGCAGCCTAAGTCTCCGCTCTGGAAACACCATATATTTT
13	few	NA	TRBV7-2	TRBJ2-1	CASGSGSYNEQSF	TGTGCCAGCGGGTCGGGCTCCTACAATGAGCAGTCCTTC
15	many	NA	TRBV20-1	TRBJ1-5	CSAESNFIGNQPQHF	TGCAGTGCGGAGTCCAACTTTATTGGCAATCAGCCCCAGCATTTT
16	few	NA	TRBV5-8	TRBJ2-7	CASSLEQGGSSYEQYF	TGTGCCAGCAGCTTGGAGCAGGGGGGGAGCTCCTACGAGCAGTACTTC
12	many	NA	TRBV10-3	TRBJ1-5	CAIRGGNQPQHF	TGTGCCATCAGGGGGGGCAATCAGCCCCAGCATTTT
14	many	NA	TRBV18	TRBJ2-7	CASSPQGATYEQYF	TGTGCCAGCTCACCACAGGGAGCCACCTACGAGCAGTACTTC
12	many	NA	TRBV2	TRBJ1-1	CASSPTWTEAFF	TGTGCCAGCAGTCCTACTTGGACTGAAGCTTTCTTT
14	many	TRBD2	TRBV20-1	TRBJ2-1	CSASTSGGYNEQFF	TGCAGTGCGTCGACTAGCGGGGGCTACAATGAGCAGTTCTTC
14	NA	TRBD2	TRBV5-1	TRBJ2-5	CASSIFGGSETQYF	TGCGCCAGCAGCATCTTTGGCGGGAGTGAGACCCAGTACTTC
16	many	TRBD2	TRBV20-1	TRBJ2-3	CSARDLGSGSSDTQYF	TGCAGTGCTAGAGATTTGGGTAGCGGGAGTTCAGATACGCAGTATTTT
15	many	NA	TRBV20-1	TRBJ2-2	CSARDTARGPGELFF	TGCAGTGCTAGAGATACCGCTAGAGGGCCCGGGGAGCTGTTTTTT
12	many	NA	TRBV6-5	TRBJ2-5	CASSYSRETQYF	TGTGCCAGCAGTTACTCTCGGGAGACCCAGTACTTC
15	few	NA	TRBV20-1	TRBJ1-4	CSAPTQLRGGEKLFF	TGCAGTGCCCCCACACAACTTAGGGGCGGCGAAAAACTGTTTTTT
14	many	NA	TRBV6-1	TRBJ2-1	CASSEARSYNEQFF	TGTGCCAGCAGTGAAGCGCGCTCCTACAATGAGCAGTTCTTC
15	NA	NA	TRBV28	TRBJ2-7	CASSLGAIGTYEQYF	TGTGCCAGCAGTTTAGGGGCCATCGGTACCTACGAGCAGTACTTC
15	many	NA	TRBV12-3/TRBV12-4	TRBJ2-7	CASSPSPGDVYEQYF	TGTGCCAGCAGCCCCAGTCCCGGGGATGTCTACGAGCAGTACTTC
13	NA	NA	TRBV7-9	TRBJ2-2	CASSLMNTGELFF	TGTGCCAGCAGTTTGATGAACACCGGGGAGCTGTTTTTT
15	NA	NA	TRBV20-1	TRBJ1-6	CSARRGGSYNSPLHF	TGCAGTGCTAGAAGGGGGGGTTCCTATAATTCACCCCTCCACTTT